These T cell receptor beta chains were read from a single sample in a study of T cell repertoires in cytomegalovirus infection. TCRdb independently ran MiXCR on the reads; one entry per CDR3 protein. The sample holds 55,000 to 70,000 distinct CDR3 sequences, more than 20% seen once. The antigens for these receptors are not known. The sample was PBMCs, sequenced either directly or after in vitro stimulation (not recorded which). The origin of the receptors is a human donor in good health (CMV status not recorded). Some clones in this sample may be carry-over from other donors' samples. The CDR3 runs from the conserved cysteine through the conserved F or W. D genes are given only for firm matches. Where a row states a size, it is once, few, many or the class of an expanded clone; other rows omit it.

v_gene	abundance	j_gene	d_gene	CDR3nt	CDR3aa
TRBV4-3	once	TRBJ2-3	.	TGCGCCAGCAGCGAGAGCAGAGATACGCAGTATTTT	CASSESRDTQYF
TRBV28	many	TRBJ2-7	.	TGTGCCAGCAGTCTTCCGGGCCTCACCTACGAGCAGTACTTC	CASSLPGLTYEQYF
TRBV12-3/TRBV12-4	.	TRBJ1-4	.	TGTGCCAGCAGTTTAGTGCCCCCGGGGGAAAAACTGTTTTTT	CASSLVPPGEKLFF
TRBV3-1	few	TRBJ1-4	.	TGTGCCAGCAGCCAAGGCGCTTGGATCGAAGAAAAACTGTTTTTT	CASSQGAWIEEKLFF
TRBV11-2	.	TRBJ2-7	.	TGTGCCAGCAGTTCCGAGCGGGTACCTGACGAGCAGTACTTC	CASSSERVPDEQYF
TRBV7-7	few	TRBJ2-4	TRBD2	TGTGCCAGCAGCTTAGCGCGGGCTAGCGGAGCCAAAAACATTCAGTACTTC	CASSLARASGAKNIQYF
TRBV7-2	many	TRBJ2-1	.	TGTGCCAGCAGACTAGCCGATGAGCAGTTCTTC	CASRLADEQFF
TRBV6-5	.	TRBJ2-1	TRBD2	TGTGCCAGCAGTTCGTCACCGGGACTAGCCTTGTTCTTC	CASSSSPGLALFF
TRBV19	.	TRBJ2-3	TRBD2	TGTGCCAGTAGTTTACTAGCGGGACAGGCAGATACGCAGTATTTT	CASSLLAGQADTQYF
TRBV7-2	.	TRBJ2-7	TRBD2	TGTGCCAGCAGCCTGGGACTAGCGGGTGCCGTGGGATACTTC	CASSLGLAGAVGYF
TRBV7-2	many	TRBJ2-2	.	TGTGCCAGCAGCCTTAGTAGTATGGGGAACACCGGGGAGCTGTTTTTT	CASSLSSMGNTGELFF
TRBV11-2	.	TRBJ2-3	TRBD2	TGTGCCAGCAGCAAGGGGGTTAGCGGGACCACAGATACGCAGTATTTT	CASSKGVSGTTDTQYF
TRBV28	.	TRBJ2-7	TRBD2	TGTGCCAGCAGTTCGCCACTAGCGGGAGGATCCTACGAGCAGTACTTC	CASSSPLAGGSYEQYF
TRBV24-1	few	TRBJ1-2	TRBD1	TGTGCCACCAGCGAGGGGGCCTATGGCTACACCTTC	CATSEGAYGYTF
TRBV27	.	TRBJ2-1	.	TGTGCCAGCAGTCCCCTCCACTGGGCGGGAAGTTACAATGAGCAGTTCTTC	CASSPLHWAGSYNEQFF
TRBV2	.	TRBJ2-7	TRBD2	TGTGCCAGCATCCCTAGCGGGAGCTACGAGCAGTACTTC	CASIPSGSYEQYF
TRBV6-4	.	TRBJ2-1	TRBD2	TGTGCCAGCACGAGGACTAGCGGGAGCAGCAATGAGCAGTTCTTC	CASTRTSGSSNEQFF
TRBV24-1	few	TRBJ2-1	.	TGTGCCACCAGTGATCGAAGTTTCAATGAGCAGTTCTTC	CATSDRSFNEQFF
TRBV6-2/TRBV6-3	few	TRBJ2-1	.	TGTGCCAGCAGTTCCCTACCCCGGAGCTCCTACAATGAGCAGTTCTTC	CASSSLPRSSYNEQFF
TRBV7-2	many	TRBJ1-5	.	TGTGCCAGCAGCTTAAACGCTCAGCCCCAGCATTTT	CASSLNAQPQHF
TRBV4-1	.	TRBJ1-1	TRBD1	TGCGCCAGCAGCCAAAAGGGGGGCAGGGGGCGTCCGGAGAACACTGAAGCTTTCTTT	CASSQKGGRGRPENTEAFF
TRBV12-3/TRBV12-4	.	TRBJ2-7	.	TGTGCCAGCAGTTTACCCCCGGGGTCCCACGAGCAGTACTTC	CASSLPPGSHEQYF
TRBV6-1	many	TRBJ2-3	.	TGTGCCAGCAGTTCAACCTCGGGACTTATGTTTGAAGATACGCAGTATTTT	CASSSTSGLMFEDTQYF
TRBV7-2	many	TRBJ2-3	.	TGTGCCAGCAGCTTAGGTAGTTTTGCAGATACGCAGTATTTT	CASSLGSFADTQYF
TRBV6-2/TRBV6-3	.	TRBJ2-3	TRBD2	TGTGCCAGCGATCTAGCGGGAGGCGGTACGCAGTATTTT	CASDLAGGGTQYF
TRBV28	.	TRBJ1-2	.	TGTGCCAACCGGGATCCTCTAAACTATGGCTACACCTTC	CANRDPLNYGYTF
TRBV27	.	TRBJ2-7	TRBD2	TGTGCCAGCAGTACTAGCGCCCGCTACGAGCAGTACTTC	CASSTSARYEQYF
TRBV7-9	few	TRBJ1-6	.	TGTGCCAGCAGCCTGGATGATTCACCCCTCCACTTT	CASSLDDSPLHF